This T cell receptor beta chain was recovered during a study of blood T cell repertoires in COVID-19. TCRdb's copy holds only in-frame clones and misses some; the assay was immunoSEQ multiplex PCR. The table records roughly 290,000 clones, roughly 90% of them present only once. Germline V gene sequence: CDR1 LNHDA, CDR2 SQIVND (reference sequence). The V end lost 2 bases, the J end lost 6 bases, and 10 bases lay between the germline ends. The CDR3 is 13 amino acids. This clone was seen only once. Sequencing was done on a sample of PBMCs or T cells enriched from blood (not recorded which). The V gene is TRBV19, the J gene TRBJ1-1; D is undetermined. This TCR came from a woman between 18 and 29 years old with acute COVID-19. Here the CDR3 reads CASSIFGRAEAFF. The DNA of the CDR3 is TGTGCCAGTAGTATATTTGGGCGCGCTGAAGCTTTCTTT. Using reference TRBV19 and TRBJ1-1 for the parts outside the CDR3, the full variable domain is DGGITQSPKYLFRKEGQNVTLSCEQNLNHDAMYWYRQDPGQGLRLIYYSQIVNDFQKGDIAEGYSVSREKKESFPLTVTSAQKNPTAFYLCASSIFGRAEAFFGQGTRLTVV.